These 21 T cell receptor beta chains came from one sample sequenced in a study of shared clonotypes between healthy human individuals. Data came from immunoSEQ multiplex PCR; TCRdb stores just in-frame clones and leaves some out. Of around 2.1 million clones in the sample, under 97% are singletons; the top ten hold roughly 0.13%. What was sequenced was naive CD4+ T cells sorted from blood. Subset reported: CD45RA+ positively selected. The source of these receptors is a man younger than 35 in good health.

For this clone: In the same sample, other DNA sequences code for this CDR3. The rearrangement links TRBV5-6 to TRBJ1-1, with D uncertain. Germline V CDR1 and CDR2: SGHDT, YYEEEE. V lost 1 base to trimming and J lost 0 bases, with 7 bases between them. CDR3 length: 14 amino acids. The CDR3: CASSLLTVNTEAFF. DNA for the CDR3: TGTGCCAGCAGCTTGCTCACAGTGAACACTGAAGCTTTCTTT.

This rearrangement joins TRBV28 to TRBJ2-5, with D perhaps matching TRBD1 (5 bases). This CDR3 is 14 amino acids long. Germline V CDR1 and CDR2: MDHEN, SYDVKM. V was pared by 1 base and J by 4 bases, with 10 bases between. CDR3 sequence: CASSLFQGGETQYF. The DNA of the CDR3 is TGTGCCAGCAGTTTATTTCAGGGCGGAGAGACCCAGTACTTC.

This chain joins TRBV9 and TRBJ2-6; no clear D gene. Germline V gene data show CDR1 as SGDLS and CDR2 as YYNGEE. The CDR3 runs 15 residues. The V and J ends lost 3 bases and 2 bases respectively, with 9 bases between them. In nucleotides, the CDR3 is TGTGCCAGCAGCGGCGTCACCCCTGGGGCCAACGTCCTGACTTTC. Translating gives CASSGVTPGANVLTF.

This chain connects TRBV10-3 to TRBJ2-3, with D unclear. CDR1 and CDR2 (germline): ENHRY, SYGVKD. Trimming took 8 bases from V and 1 from J, leaving 19 bases between them. The CDR3 length is 16 residues. CDR3 nucleotides: TGTGCCATCTCCTTATCCGCAGCTTTTGGCACAGATACGCAGTATTTT. This sequence encodes CAISLSAAFGTDTQYF.

The CDR3 is CAWSVGHHQETQYF. In DNA, the CDR3 is TGTGCCTGGAGTGTAGGACACCACCAAGAGACCCAGTACTTC. This chain connects TRBV30 to TRBJ2-5; weak D call: TRBD1 (5 bases). Germline V lookup: CDR1 GTSNPN, CDR2 SVGIG (reference sequence). This CDR3 has 14 residues. Trimming shortened V by 0 bases and J by 0 bases, and 8 bases separated the two germline ends.

The CDR3 DNA reads as TGTGCCAGCAGCTGGGGGACAGGGTTTTTCACTGAAGCTTTCTTT. This gives the protein CASSWGTGFFTEAFF. The chain uses TRBV5-4 and TRBJ1-1; 9 bases match TRBD1. There are 15 residues in the CDR3. The V and J ends lost 3 bases and 4 bases, in that order; junction bases with no gene match: 7. Germline-derived CDR1 and CDR2 are SGHNT and YYREEE (reference sequence). The whole variable domain, remainder taken from reference TRBV5-4 and TRBJ1-1, is ETGVTQSPTHLIKTRGQQVTLRCSSQSGHNTVSWYQQALGQGPQFIFQYYREEENGRGNFPPRFSGLQFPNYSSELNVNALELDDSALYLCASSWGTGFFTEAFFGQGTRLTVV.

The rearrangement uses TRBV5-1 and TRBJ2-7, with 8 bases lining up with TRBD1. In germline, CDR1 is SGHRS, CDR2 YFSETQ. The trim removed 4 bases at V and 1 base at J, leaving 7 bases unmatched. CDR3 size: 15 residues. The CDR3 loop reads CASSPGDRMSYEQYF. CDR3 in DNA: TGCGCCAGCAGCCCCGGGGACAGGATGTCCTACGAGCAGTACTTC.

V usage is TRBV29-1 and J usage is TRBJ2-3; D might be TRBD1 or TRBD2, each matching 6 bases. Germline CDR1 reads SQVTM; CDR2 reads ANQGSEA. The CDR3 length is 14 residues. Trimming stripped 7 bases from V and 0 bases from J, with 14 bases between. DNA for the CDR3: TGCAGCGCAGCTCAGGGGACTAGCACAGATACGCAGTATTTT. It codes for CSAAQGTSTDTQYF.

CDR3 nucleotide sequence: TGTGCCAGTAGTATAGATCAGGGCCGAGGAAGAACTTTCTTT. The encoded protein is CASSIDQGRGRTFF. The chain has TRBV19 and TRBJ1-1, with TRBD1 as a possible D gene (5 bases). V shed 0 bases and J shed 12 bases, with 17 bases lying between them. The germline V gene has CDR1 LNHDA and CDR2 SQIVND (reference sequence). The CDR3 has 14 amino acids.

Comment on this clone: The sample contains more than one DNA sequence encoding this CDR3. The V and J genes are TRBV18 and TRBJ2-7; 13 bases are shared with TRBD2. The CDR3 runs 15 residues. Germline CDR1 and CDR2: KGHSH and LQKENI. V was clipped by 4 bases and J by 7 bases; unmatched bases: 7. Here the CDR3 reads CASSLGLAGEGEQYF. CDR3 DNA: TGTGCCAGCTCACTCGGACTAGCGGGAGAGGGGGAGCAGTACTTC.

The genes are TRBV29-1 and TRBJ1-1, with D perhaps TRBD1 (5 bases). The CDR3 contains 15 residues. V gave up 2 bases and J gave up 4 bases, with 17 bases separating them. The germline V gene has CDR1 SQVTM and CDR2 ANQGSEA. The CDR3 nucleotides are TGCAGCGTTGAAATCCTTGGCACAGGTCCCACTGAAGCTTTCTTT. This translates into CSVEILGTGPTEAFF.

J is TRBJ1-6 and V is TRBV6-5; D is undetermined. The germline gives CDR1 MNHEY, CDR2 SVGAGI. Trimming removed 2 bases from V and 7 bases from J, with 9 bases in between. The CDR3 runs 14 residues. The CDR3 loop is CASSYVRANSPLHF. DNA for the CDR3: TGTGCCAGCAGTTACGTAAGGGCCAATTCACCCCTCCACTTT.

The chain employs TRBV10-3 and TRBJ1-1; 7 bases are a match to TRBD1. V lost 0 bases, J lost 4 bases, and 5 bases stayed unmatched. The germline gives CDR1 ENHRY, CDR2 SYGVKD. This CDR3 is built from 15 residues. The CDR3: CAISESPTGSTEAFF. The CDR3 DNA sequence: TGTGCCATCAGTGAGTCCCCGACAGGGAGCACTGAAGCTTTCTTT.

This clone was observed a handful of times. In the same sample, other DNA sequences code for this CDR3. V is TRBV28 and J is TRBJ1-3, with unresolved D. CDR1 and CDR2 from the germline V gene are MDHEN and SYDVKM. V gave up 1 base and J gave up 2 bases, with 0 bases separating them. The CDR3 runs 12 residues. The CDR3 region is CASSLSGNTIYF. As DNA, the CDR3 is TGTGCCAGCAGTTTATCTGGAAACACCATATATTTT.

A single count supports this clone. V is TRBV2 and J is TRBJ2-2; the match to TRBD1 covers 11 bases. The CDR3 loop spans 14 amino acids. The germline gives CDR1 SNHLY, CDR2 FYNNEI. After removal of 7 bases from V and 5 bases from J, the junction contained 3 bases not matched to a gene. This chain's CDR3 is CASKDRGQTGELFF. The DNA for the CDR3 is TGTGCCAGCAAGGACAGGGGGCAGACCGGGGAGCTGTTTTTT.

The V gene is TRBV30, the J gene TRBJ1-6; D not resolved. Looked up from germline, CDR1 is GTSNPN and CDR2 is SVGIG (reference sequence). Deletions cut 5 bases from V and 7 bases from J, with 9 bases between. There are 12 residues in the CDR3. Written as DNA, the CDR3 is TGTGCCTGGGCCGGAAAAAATTCACCCCTCCACTTT. Amino acids: CAWAGKNSPLHF.

The sample holds one count of this clone. The chain carries TRBV28 and TRBJ1-5; D is uncertain. The CDR3 has 16 amino acids. The germline gives CDR1 MDHEN, CDR2 SYDVKM. With 3 bases removed from V and 1 base from J, the gap between germline ends came to 13 bases. CDR3 sequence (DNA): TGTGCCAGCAGTTTTCGGATTGGGGTGAGCAATCAGCCCCAGCATTTT. It encodes CASSFRIGVSNQPQHF.

The chain couples TRBV19 to TRBJ1-2, with 12 bases that match TRBD1. The CDR3 contains 16 residues. J was trimmed by 5 bases and V by 6 bases; bases with no gene match: 10. Per the germline V gene, CDR1 is LNHDA and CDR2 is SQIVND (reference sequence). CDR3 in DNA: TGTGCCAGTAGCCCTGGGACAGGGGGCGGAGTATATGGCTACACCTTC. Encoded protein: CASSPGTGGGVYGYTF. The whole variable domain, filled in from reference TRBV19 and TRBJ1-2, reads DGGITQSPKYLFRKEGQNVTLSCEQNLNHDAMYWYRQDPGQGLRLIYYSQIVNDFQKGDIAEGYSVSREKKESFPLTVTSAQKNPTAFYLCASSPGTGGGVYGYTFGSGTRLTVV.

The chain recombines TRBV10-3 with TRBJ2-3; D uncertain. The length of the CDR3 is 13 residues. Germline V gene sequence: CDR1 ENHRY, CDR2 SYGVKD. V lost 0 bases to trimming and J lost 6 bases, with 7 bases between them. The CDR3 sequence: CAISESEIDTQYF. In DNA form, the CDR3 reads TGTGCCATCAGTGAGTCCGAAATCGATACGCAGTATTTT.

The chain has TRBV11-2 and TRBJ2-3; 7 positions agree with TRBD2. The CDR3 runs 15 residues. The germline CDR1 and CDR2 sequences are SGHAT and FQNNGV. The J segment lost 5 bases and the V segment lost 5 bases, leaving 10 bases of the junction unmatched. CDR3 loop: CASSPWTRAGDTQYF. For the CDR3, the DNA is TGTGCCAGCAGCCCTTGGACTAGGGCAGGAGATACGCAGTATTTT.

This chain links TRBV4-1 with TRBJ2-7; TRBD1 matches at 10 bases. There are 18 residues in the CDR3. V lost 1 base, J lost 7 bases, and 16 bases stayed unmatched. Germline V CDR1 and CDR2: MGHRA, YSYEKL. The CDR3 DNA sequence: TGCGCCAGCAGCCAAGGGGGTCCGGGACAGGGGATATGGTCTGAGCAGTACTTC. The encoded protein is CASSQGGPGQGIWSEQYF.